This TCR beta chain emerged from a study of blood T cell repertoires in COVID-19. The overall study: Collection of acute and convalescent COVID-19 samples took place in the United States, Italy and Spain.

V shed 6 bases and J shed 0 bases, with 12 bases lying between them. CDR3 size: 14 residues. Germline V CDR1 and CDR2: SGHRS, YFSETQ. In the original processing: Amplifying reference gene primers gave estimates of nucleated cell counts. Method: immunoSEQ multiplex PCR; TCRdb's copy keeps in-frame clones and lacks some. For V, J and clone size, that table is used; D and trimming come from the DNA. The top ten clones hold 10% of a sample with roughly 36,000 clones, more than 75% of them seen once. The sequenced material came from peripheral blood. The genes are TRBV5-1 and TRBJ1-1; possibly TRBD1 for D (6 bases). The clonotype was recovered from a man older than 75 with active COVID-19. The CDR3 sequence: CASTGAAMNTEAFF. DNA for the CDR3: TGCGCCAGCACAGGGGCGGCAATGAACACTGAAGCTTTCTTT.